This T cell receptor (beta chain) was sequenced in a study of T cells after yellow fever vaccination. Study summary: Preparation used SMART-Seq v4 Ultra Low Input for the low-cell-number fractions. Study-wide points: Clonotypes appearing in both CD4 and CD8 compartments existed, and their share was small. Re-detected after boosting: most primary clones, 96% of CD4 and 80% to 90% of CD8.

This clonotype was counted ten times or more. The antigen is undetermined. The authors made TCR cDNA by 5'RACE template switching, adding a universal primer site and UMIs. MiXCR was run by TCRdb on the 5' RACE reads, yielding one entry per CDR3 protein. The table records hundreds of thousands of distinct CDR3 sequences, around a sixth of them present only once. CDR3 length: 14 amino acids. Trimming removed 0 bases from V and 7 bases from J, with 12 bases in between. V usage is TRBV12-3 or TRBV12-4 and J usage is TRBJ1-2; D is unresolved. Sequencing used PBMCs, obtained before the yellow fever booster vaccination. This clonotype was obtained from a man younger than 35 who received the YFV17D yellow fever vaccine. CDR3 sequence reads: CASSLARGKGGYTF. DNA of the CDR3: TGTGCCAGCAGTTTAGCCCGGGGAAAGGGTGGCTACACCTTC.